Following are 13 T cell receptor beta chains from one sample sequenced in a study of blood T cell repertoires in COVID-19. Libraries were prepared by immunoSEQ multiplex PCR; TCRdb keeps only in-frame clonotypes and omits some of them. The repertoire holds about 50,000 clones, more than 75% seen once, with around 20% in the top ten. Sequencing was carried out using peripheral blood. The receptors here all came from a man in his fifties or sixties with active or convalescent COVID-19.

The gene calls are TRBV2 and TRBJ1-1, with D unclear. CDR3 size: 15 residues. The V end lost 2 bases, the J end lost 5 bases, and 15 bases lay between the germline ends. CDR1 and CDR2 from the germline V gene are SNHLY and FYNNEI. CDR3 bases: TGTGCCAGCAGTGAACGCGGGGAAGGTCGGACTGAAGCTTTCTTT. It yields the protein CASSERGEGRTEAFF.

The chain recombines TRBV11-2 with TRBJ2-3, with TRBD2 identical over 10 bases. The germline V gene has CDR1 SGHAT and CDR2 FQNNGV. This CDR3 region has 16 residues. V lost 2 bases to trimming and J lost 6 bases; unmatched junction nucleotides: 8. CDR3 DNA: TGTGCCAGCAGCTTAATAGCGGGGGGAGGGTATGATACGCAGTATTTT. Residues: CASSLIAGGGYDTQYF. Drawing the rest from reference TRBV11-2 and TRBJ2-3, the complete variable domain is EAGVAQSPRYKIIEKRQSVAFWCNPISGHATLYWYQQILGQGPKLLIQFQNNGVVDDSQLPKDRFSAERLKGVDSTLKIQPAKLEDSAVYLCASSLIAGGGYDTQYFGPGTRLTVL.

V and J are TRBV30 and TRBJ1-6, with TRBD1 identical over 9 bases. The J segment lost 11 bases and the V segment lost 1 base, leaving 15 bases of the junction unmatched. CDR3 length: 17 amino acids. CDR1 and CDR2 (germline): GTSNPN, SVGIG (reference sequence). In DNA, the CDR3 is TGTGCCTGGAGTGCTCTCATAACACCGGGACAGGGACCACCCCTCCACTTT. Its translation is CAWSALITPGQGPPLHF.

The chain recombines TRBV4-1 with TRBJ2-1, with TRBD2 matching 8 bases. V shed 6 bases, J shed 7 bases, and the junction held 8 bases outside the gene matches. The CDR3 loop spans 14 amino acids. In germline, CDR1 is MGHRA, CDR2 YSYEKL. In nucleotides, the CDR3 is TGCGCCAGCAGGAATGGCGGGGGGTTTAATGAGCAGTTCTTC. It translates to CASRNGGGFNEQFF.

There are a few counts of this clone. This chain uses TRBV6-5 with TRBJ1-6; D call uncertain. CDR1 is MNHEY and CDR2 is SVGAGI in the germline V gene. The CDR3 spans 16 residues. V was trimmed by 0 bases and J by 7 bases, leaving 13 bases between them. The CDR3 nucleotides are TGTGCCAGCAGTTACTCGACTGGCAGCGGCAATTCACCCCTCCACTTT. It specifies CASSYSTGSGNSPLHF.

The CDR3 DNA sequence: TGTGCCAGCAGCGTTACTGTTAGCGGGAGTCGAGAGACCCAGTACTTC. Amino acid sequence: CASSVTVSGSRETQYF. The rearrangement uses TRBV9 and TRBJ2-5, with 9 nucleotides matching TRBD2. The CDR3 consists of 16 residues. The germline V gene has CDR1 SGDLS and CDR2 YYNGEE. J lost 4 bases, V lost 2 bases, and 9 bases had no gene match.

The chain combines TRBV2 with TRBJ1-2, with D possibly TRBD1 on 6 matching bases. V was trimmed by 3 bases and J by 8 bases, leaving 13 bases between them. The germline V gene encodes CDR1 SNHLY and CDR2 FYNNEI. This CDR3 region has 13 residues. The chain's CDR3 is CASSDIRGGGYTF. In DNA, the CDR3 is TGTGCCAGCAGTGATATCAGGGGTGGAGGCTACACCTTC.

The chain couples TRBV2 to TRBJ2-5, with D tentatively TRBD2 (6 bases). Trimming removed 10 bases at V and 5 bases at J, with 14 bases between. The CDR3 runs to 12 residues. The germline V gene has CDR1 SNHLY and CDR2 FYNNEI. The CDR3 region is CATTGRWETQYF. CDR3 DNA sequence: TGTGCCACCACTGGGAGGTGGGAGACCCAGTACTTC.

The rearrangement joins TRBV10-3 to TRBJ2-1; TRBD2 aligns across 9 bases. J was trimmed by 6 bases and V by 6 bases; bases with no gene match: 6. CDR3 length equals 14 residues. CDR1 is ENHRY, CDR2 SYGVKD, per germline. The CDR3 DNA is TGTGCCATCAGAGTAGCGGGAGAGACCAATGAGCAGTTCTTC. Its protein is CAIRVAGETNEQFF.

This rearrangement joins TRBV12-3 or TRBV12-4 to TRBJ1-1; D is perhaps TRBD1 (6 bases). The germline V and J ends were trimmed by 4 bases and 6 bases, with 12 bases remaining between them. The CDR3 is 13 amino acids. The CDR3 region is CASSYTGSSEAFF. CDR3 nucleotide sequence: TGTGCCAGCAGTTATACAGGGTCCTCTGAAGCTTTCTTT.

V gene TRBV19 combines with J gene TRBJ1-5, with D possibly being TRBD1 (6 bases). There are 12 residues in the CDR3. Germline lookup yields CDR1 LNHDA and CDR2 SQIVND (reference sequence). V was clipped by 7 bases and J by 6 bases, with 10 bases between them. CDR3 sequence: CASKTGSQPQHF. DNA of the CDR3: TGTGCCAGTAAGACAGGTTCTCAGCCCCAGCATTTT.

DNA for the CDR3: TGCAGCACCGGAAGGGGAACCACAGATACGCAGTATTTT. Protein sequence: CSTGRGTTDTQYF. The chain uses TRBV29-1 and TRBJ2-3, with D tentatively TRBD1 (5 bases). The ends were cut back, 8 bases at V and 2 bases at J, with 14 bases in the middle. From germline, CDR1 is SQVTM and CDR2 ANQGSEA. The CDR3 totals 13 residues.

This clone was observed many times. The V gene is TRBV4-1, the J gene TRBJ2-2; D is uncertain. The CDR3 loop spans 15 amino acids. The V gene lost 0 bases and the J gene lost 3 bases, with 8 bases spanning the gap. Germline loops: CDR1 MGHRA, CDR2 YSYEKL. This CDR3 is CASSQDLPDTGELFF. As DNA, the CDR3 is TGCGCCAGCAGCCAAGATCTACCGGACACCGGGGAGCTGTTTTTT.